Here is one T cell receptor beta chain with its context. Its antigen is not yet known. No base qualities exist here, and no much larger clone lies one base off it. This sample is drawn from a study of T cell responses to AZD1222 COVID-19 vaccine (dated by TCRdb to the early 2020s). For the wider study: Because spike-specific TCR depth and breadth did not differ between the two schedules, AZD1222 recipients who got a second dose at roughly 4 weeks were pooled with those who got a second dose at roughly 12 weeks. TCR sequencing was performed for roughly 250 trial participants, of whom 200 to 220 were given two doses of AZD1222 and 26 were given two doses of MenACWY control vaccine. Trial participants were enrolled by age into 18-55, 56-69 and 70-plus year subgroups, with roughly 160, 29 and 62 TCR-sequenced participants respectively. Broad study findings and their caveats: Vaccine-associated CD4 TCRs spanned the whole spike protein, with dominant responses in regions 160-218 and 743-854. Reportedly, close to half of the unique spike-specific TCRs recognized epitopes lying outside the regions that are mutated in the B.1.351 and B.1.1.7 variants. Most participants were white British and females outnumbered males, and the authors suggested that clonal diversity may have been underestimated. Conclusions about previously exposed vaccinees are limited because only six or seven AZD1222 recipients were SARS-CoV-2 seropositive at baseline. In the small 56-69-year group, the increase in depth fell short of significance, most likely because of low power. A significant rise in spike-specific TCR breadth and depth was observed after two AZD1222 doses relative to day 0 and relative to MenACWY recipients. Because no day 14 peak-response samples were available, repertoires were characterized only after the peak T cell response.

The CDR3 regions of human TCRbeta chains were analyzed by immunosequencing. The study's processing was this. TCRs in the repertoires were compared against a reference library of SARS-CoV-2-specific TCRs that had been generated with the MIRA antigen-specificity platform. Breadth was defined as the fraction of unique TCRs that were SARS-CoV-2-associated. Depth was defined as the fraction of total T cells that were SARS-CoV-2-associated. Using the MIRA data, every spike-specific TCR was mapped to the spike region that the TCR reacted to and assigned to either a CD4 or a CD8 class. Log10-transformed breadth and depth values were compared by one-way ANOVA with Sidak's multiple comparisons tests. Not all clones reach the TCRdb copy of this immuneACCESS table, which keeps in-frame sequences only. Checked studies attribute under half of the gap to unresolved V genes and leave the rest unexplained. That table supplies the V and J calls and clone size; D and trimming were determined from the DNA. Counted in this sample were approximately 150,000 clones; 90% to 95% of them appeared once. The ten largest clones represent around 2.3% of the sample.

The germline V and J ends show losses of 5 bases and 5 bases respectively, and no gene match explains 3 bases of the junction. The cysteine opens and the phenylalanine closes a CDR3 of 14 amino acids. Solely the CDR3 DNA is kept, with 42 bases framed from the first base. Based on the germline V gene, the CDR1 and CDR2 sequences are MDHEN and SYDVKM. The time point label of this sample denotes: baseline before first vaccination. Vaccinee samples were obtained from the UK trials COV001 and COV002, which included a single-blind randomized controlled phase 2/3 trial of AZD1222 (ChAdOx1 nCoV-19) in healthy adults. Trial participant PBMC samples were collected at day 0 and day 28 after the second dose for TCRbeta chain sequencing.

The receptor chain draws on TRBV28 and TRBJ1-6, and TRBD1 matches 7 of the central bases. The source of this sequence is an adult in good health. The input for sequencing was peripheral blood, taken on day 0 of AZD1222 vaccination. The DNA sequence follows: TGTGCCAGCAGTCCGGGACAGCATAATTCACCCCTCCACTTT. Its amino acids are CASSPGQHNSPLHF. The full variable domain, with segments outside the CDR3 supplied by the reference TRBV28 and TRBJ1-6 proteins, appears as DVKVTQSSRYLVKRTGEKVFLECVQDMDHENMFWYRQDPGLGLRLIYFSYDVKMKEKGDIPEGYSVSREKKERFSLILESASTNQTSMYLCASSPGQHNSPLHFGNGTRLTVT.